Listed here are 24 T cell receptor beta chains from one sample, sequenced in a study of long-term antiretroviral therapy in people with HIV. A v3.0 immunoSEQ assay was performed at survey level. Profiling relied on immunoSEQ multiplex PCR, and the TCRdb table lists in-frame clones only, not all of them. This sample carries some 27,000 clones, 85% to 95% of them seen once, and the ten largest clones take over 5%. The sample was unsorted PBMCs, taken roughly 6.5 years after starting antiretroviral therapy. Every receptor here comes from a woman aged 40 to 50 with HIV.

This chain connects TRBV19 to TRBJ1-5; D is perhaps TRBD1 (5 bases). The CDR3 consists of 15 residues. The V gene lost 0 bases and the J gene lost 7 bases, with 13 bases spanning the gap. The germline V gene has CDR1 LNHDA and CDR2 SQIVND (reference sequence). CDR3 bases: TGTGCCAGTAGTATAGATCCCTCAGGGAGCCAGCCCCAGCATTTT. Translating it yields CASSIDPSGSQPQHF.

The chain uses TRBV25-1 and TRBJ2-6; TRBD1 is a possible D gene (6 bases). The V gene's germline CDR1 is MGHDK and CDR2 SYGVNS. This CDR3 is 16 amino acids long. V lost 1 base and J lost 0, with 7 bases in between. The CDR3 loop is CASSELTGSGANVLTF. Here the CDR3 DNA reads TGTGCCAGCAGTGAATTGACAGGCTCTGGGGCCAACGTCCTGACTTTC. The complete variable domain, with remaining parts taken from reference TRBV25-1 and TRBJ2-6, reads EADIYQTPRYLVIGTGKKITLECSQTMGHDKMYWYQQDPGMELHLIHYSYGVNSTEKGDLSSESTVSRIRTEHFPLTLESARPSHTSQYLCASSELTGSGANVLTFGAGSRLTVL.

This clone was seen just once. The CDR3 is CATRWGAGRQETQYF. The CDR3 DNA follows: TGTGCCACCCGGTGGGGGGCTGGGAGGCAAGAGACCCAGTACTTC. The chain uses TRBV19 and TRBJ2-5; perhaps D is TRBD1 or TRBD2 (6 bases each). The CDR3 covers 15 residues. Germline assignment: CDR1 LNHDA and CDR2 SQIVND (reference sequence). V was shortened by 10 bases and J by 2 bases, with 20 bases between the two germline ends.

The rearrangement joins TRBV7-9 to TRBJ1-6; no clear D. V lost 1 base and J lost 9, with 4 bases in between. CDR1 and CDR2 (germline): SEHNR, FQNEAQ (reference sequence). CDR3 length: 12 amino acids. The CDR3 DNA reads as TGTGCCAGCAGCTTAGTCAGTTCACCCCTCCACTTT. Translated, it gives CASSLVSSPLHF.

The chain recombines TRBV7-2 with TRBJ2-7; D remains ambiguous. The CDR3 sequence is 15 residues long. V was trimmed by 1 base and J by 1 base, leaving 11 bases between them. The V gene's germline CDR1 is SGHTA and CDR2 FQGNSA. CDR3 nucleotide sequence: TGTGCCAGCAGCTTAGAACCCCTGATTTCCTACGAGCAGTACTTC. This gives the protein CASSLEPLISYEQYF. Supplemented by reference TRBV7-2 and TRBJ2-7, the full variable domain reads GAGVSQSPSNKVTEKGKDVELRCDPISGHTALYWYRQSLGQGLEFLIYFQGNSAPDKSGLPSDRFSAERTGGSVSTLTIQRTQQEDSAVYLCASSLEPLISYEQYFGPGTRLTVT.

The chain joins TRBV6-5 to TRBJ2-7, with 10 bases lining up with TRBD1. The ends lost 6 bases at V and 2 bases at J; junction bases unmatched: 7. This CDR3 region has 15 residues. CDR1 is MNHEY and CDR2 is SVGAGI in the germline V gene. This chain's CDR3 is CASRASGTGAYEQYF. Here the CDR3 DNA reads TGTGCCAGCAGAGCGTCCGGGACAGGGGCCTACGAGCAGTACTTC.

The chain has TRBV21-1 and TRBJ2-7. TRBV21-1 is an annotated pseudogene. This CDR3 is built from 16 residues. CDR3 region: CASSPNARDGSYEQYF. In nucleotides, the CDR3 is TGTGCCAGCAGCCCCAACGCCCGGGACGGCTCCTACGAGCAGTACTTC.

This clone was detected only once. The rearrangement joins TRBV4-1 to TRBJ1-2; 7 nucleotides align to TRBD1. V shed 0 bases, J shed 2 bases, and the junction held 6 bases outside the gene matches. CDR3 length: 16 amino acids. Germline V gene sequence: CDR1 MGHRA, CDR2 YSYEKL. CDR3 loop: CASSQEKETGNYGYTF. CDR3 DNA: TGCGCCAGCAGCCAAGAGAAAGAGACAGGGAACTATGGCTACACCTTC.

The J gene is TRBJ2-5, the V gene TRBV5-1; D is possibly TRBD1 or TRBD2 (5 bases each). The DNA end is a closer match to TRBJ2-7, so the J assignment may be wrong. CDR3 length equals 15 residues. Germline CDR1 is SGHRS and CDR2 is YFSETQ. CDR3 sequence reads: CASSFGQGRIYEQYF. The CDR3 DNA reads TGCGCCAGCAGCTTTGGGCAGGGACGGATCTACGAGCAGTACTTC.

The chain recombines TRBV18 with TRBJ2-7; 9 nucleotides agree with TRBD1. Trimming took 1 base from V and 2 from J; bases not matched to a gene: 3. The germline V gene encodes CDR1 KGHSH and CDR2 LQKENI. The CDR3 covers 15 residues. CDR3 loop: CASSPLGTGPYEQYF. For the CDR3, the DNA is TGTGCCAGCTCACCACTCGGGACAGGGCCCTACGAGCAGTACTTC.

V usage is TRBV19 and J usage is TRBJ1-5; the D is unclear. V lost 10 bases to trimming and J lost 0 bases, with 16 bases between them. This CDR3 is 15 amino acids long. Germline CDR1 reads LNHDA; CDR2 reads SQIVND (reference sequence). The chain's CDR3 is CATRLGSNSNQPQHF. The CDR3 coding sequence is TGTGCCACCCGACTGGGATCTAATAGCAATCAGCCCCAGCATTTT.

This clone has just one count. The rearrangement uses TRBV30 and TRBJ1-1; TRBD1 aligns across 7 bases. The CDR3 extends over 18 amino acids. The J segment lost 7 bases and the V segment lost 0 bases, leaving 20 bases of the junction unmatched. Germline assignment: CDR1 GTSNPN and CDR2 SVGIG (reference sequence). The CDR3 nucleotides read TGTGCCTGGAGTGTAAAGGGACGCGTACCTCCCAGGGGGTTTGAAGCTTTCTTT. It specifies CAWSVKGRVPPRGFEAFF. The complete variable domain, with remaining parts taken from reference TRBV30 and TRBJ1-1, reads SQTIHQWPATLVQPVGSPLSLECTVEGTSNPNLYWYRQAAGRGLQLLFYSVGIGQISSEVPQNLSASRPQDRQFILSSKKLLLSDSGFYLCAWSVKGRVPPRGFEAFFGQGTRLTVV.

The rearrangement links TRBV10-1 to TRBJ2-7; TRBD1 agrees at 9 bases. The CDR3 is 15 amino acids. The V segment lost 3 bases and the J segment 4 bases; nucleotides outside the gene matches: 7. Looked up from germline, CDR1 is WNHNN and CDR2 is SYGVQD (reference sequence). The CDR3 region has the DNA TGCGCCAGCAGTGACCCCGGGACAGGGTTTTACGAGCAGTACTTC. This gives the protein CASSDPGTGFYEQYF.

This clone was observed a single time. The genes are TRBV6-5 and TRBJ2-5; D is perhaps TRBD1 (6 bases). CDR1 and CDR2 (germline): MNHEY, SVGAGI. The CDR3 has 14 residues. V lost 4 bases and J 7 bases, leaving 16 bases between the germline ends. The CDR3 sequence is CASSLGAGIGTQYF. CDR3 DNA sequence: TGTGCCAGCAGTTTGGGGGCAGGAATCGGGACCCAGTACTTC.

J is TRBJ1-2 and V is TRBV6-1; 10 bases agree with TRBD1. The germline CDR1 and CDR2 sequences are MNHNS and SASEGT. The J segment lost 7 bases and the V segment lost 4 bases, leaving 6 bases of the junction unmatched. The length of the CDR3 is 14 residues. This CDR3 reads CASSVGTGVSGYTF. The CDR3 DNA reads as TGTGCCAGCAGTGTTGGGACAGGGGTTAGTGGCTACACCTTC.

This chain uses TRBV4-2 with TRBJ1-6; TRBD1 aligns across 8 bases. This CDR3 contains 15 residues. Germline V gene lookup returns CDR1 LGHNA and CDR2 YNFKEQ. Trimming cost V 3 bases and J 10 bases; bases outside gene matches: 8. CDR3 in DNA: TGTGCCAGCAGCCAGGCATTGACAGGGGCGTCACCCCTCCACTTT. Its protein is CASSQALTGASPLHF.

The CDR3 protein is CASSLDGRANTEAFF. The CDR3 DNA is TGTGCCAGCAGCTTAGACGGCCGGGCGAACACTGAAGCTTTCTTT. The V and J genes are TRBV11-3 and TRBJ1-1; D is uncertain. Trimming pared 0 bases from V and 1 base from J, leaving 9 bases between. The germline gives CDR1 SGHNT, CDR2 YENEEA. The CDR3 length is 15 residues.

Worth noting for this clone: The germline gene is not matched at one end of the junction; a read error may be the cause. The chain combines TRBV5-6 with TRBJ2-7; 8 bases match TRBD1. The germline V gene has CDR1 SGHDT and CDR2 YYEEEE. The CDR3 consists of 15 residues. The CDR3, as DNA: TGTGCCAGCAGCTTGGTTCCAGGGGGCTCCCACGAGCAGTACTTC. This translates into CASSLVPGGSHEQYF.

V is TRBV7-8 and J is TRBJ1-1; no firm D call. Germline V gene lookup returns CDR1 SGHVS and CDR2 FQNEAQ. This CDR3 is built from 14 residues. V dropped 5 bases and J dropped 4 bases, with 14 bases sitting between them. CDR3 in amino acids: CASSRTFIVTEAFF. CDR3 in DNA: TGTGCCAGCAGCCGAACGTTTATCGTCACTGAAGCTTTCTTT.

The CDR3 region has the DNA TGTGCCAGTACCCGAGGGAGGGTTGGCGGCTACACCTTC. Residues: CASTRGRVGGYTF. This sequence joins TRBV19 and TRBJ1-2; D remains unclear. CDR1 is LNHDA, CDR2 SQIVND, per germline (reference sequence). This CDR3 is 13 amino acids long. Trimming removed 7 bases at V and 8 bases at J, with 17 bases between.

V and J are TRBV5-1 and TRBJ2-1; 8 nucleotides agree with TRBD2. This CDR3 spans 15 amino acids. Germline V gene data show CDR1 as SGHRS and CDR2 as YFSETQ. Trimming at V came to 0 bases and at J to 7 bases, leaving 6 bases not matched to a gene. CDR3 residues: CASSLESGTRNEQFF. CDR3 coding DNA: TGCGCCAGCAGCTTGGAATCCGGGACTAGGAATGAGCAGTTCTTC.

V gene TRBV4-3 combines with J gene TRBJ2-3; D is unresolved. V lost 1 base and J lost 4, with 12 bases in between. Germline CDR1 LGHNA, CDR2 YSLEER. The CDR3 sequence is 15 residues long. In DNA form, the CDR3 reads TGCGCCAGCAGCCAAGCCCTTATTGGGGCAGATACGCAGTATTTT. It specifies CASSQALIGADTQYF.

The chain couples TRBV6-5 to TRBJ1-2; the D is unclear. Trimming removed 4 bases at V and 8 bases at J, with 17 bases between. There are 14 residues in the CDR3. The germline gives CDR1 MNHEY, CDR2 SVGAGI. CDR3 region: CASSSGSPVWGYTF. For the CDR3, the DNA is TGTGCCAGCAGTTCCGGGAGCCCGGTGTGGGGCTACACCTTC.

This chain joins TRBV11-1 and TRBJ1-3, with no clear D. CDR1 and CDR2 from the germline V gene are SGHAT and FQDESV (reference sequence). V was pared by 7 bases and J by 0 bases, with 7 bases between. The CDR3 totals 13 residues. CDR3 DNA: TGTGCCAGCACAGGCGACTCTGGAAACACCATATATTTT. Translating gives CASTGDSGNTIYF.